This entry describes one T cell receptor beta chain. CDR1 and CDR2 from the germline V gene are SGHVS and FQNEAQ. CDR3 length: 15 amino acids. Between the trimmed V and J ends, which lost 1 base and 3 bases, there was a span of 12 bases. The record originates from a study of blood T cell repertoires in COVID-19. Seattle patients were enrolled while actively infected and followed longitudinally. In the original processing: How many nucleated cells were present was estimated from reference gene primer amplification. The data were produced by immunoSEQ multiplex PCR, yet TCRdb's version contains in-frame clones alone and is incomplete. Clonal size and the V and J genes are those of that table, whereas D and trimming came from the DNA. The table lists around 110,000 clones, 70% to 80% of them singletons.

The sequence derives from a man older than 75 with COVID-19, enrolled during active disease. The V and J genes are TRBV7-8 and TRBJ1-2; TRBD1 is a possible D gene (6 bases). Sequencing input: peripheral blood. The CDR3 reads CASSLVAGDYYGYTF. The CDR3 nucleotides read TGTGCCAGCAGCTTAGTGGCAGGGGATTACTATGGCTACACCTTC.